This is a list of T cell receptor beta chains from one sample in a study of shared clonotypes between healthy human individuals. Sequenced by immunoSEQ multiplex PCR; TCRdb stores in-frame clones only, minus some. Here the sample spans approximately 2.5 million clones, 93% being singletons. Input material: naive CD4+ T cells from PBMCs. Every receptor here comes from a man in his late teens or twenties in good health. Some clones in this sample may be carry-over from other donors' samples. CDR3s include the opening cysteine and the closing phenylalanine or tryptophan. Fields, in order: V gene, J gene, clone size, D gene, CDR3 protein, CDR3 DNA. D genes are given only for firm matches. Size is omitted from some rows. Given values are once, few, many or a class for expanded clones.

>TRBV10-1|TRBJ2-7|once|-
CASEFPTVSYEQYF
TGCGCCAGCGAGTTCCCGACAGTCTCCTACGAGCAGTACTTC
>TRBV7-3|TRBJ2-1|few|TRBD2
CASSFVLAGAEQFF
TGTGCCAGCAGCTTCGTACTAGCGGGAGCTGAGCAGTTCTTC
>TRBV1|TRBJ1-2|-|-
CTSSNTVVRKTYGYTF
TGCACCAGCAGCAATACAGTTGTGCGAAAGACCTATGGCTACACCTTC
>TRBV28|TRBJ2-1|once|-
CASTLGLAMFDEQFF
TGTGCCAGCACCCTTGGGCTAGCTATGTTCGATGAGCAGTTCTTC
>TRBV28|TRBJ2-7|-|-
CASSARIEQYF
TGTGCCAGCAGCGCCCGCATCGAGCAGTACTTC
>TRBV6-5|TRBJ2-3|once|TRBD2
CASSSGRITDTQYF
TGTGCCAGCAGTAGCGGGAGGATTACAGATACGCAGTATTTT
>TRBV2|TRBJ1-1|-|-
CASSEGQANTEAFF
TGTGCCAGCAGTGAAGGACAGGCGAACACTGAAGCTTTCTTT
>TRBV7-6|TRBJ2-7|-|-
CASSLGGTPNYEQYF
TGTGCCAGCAGCTTGGGGGGAACTCCCAACTACGAGCAGTACTTC
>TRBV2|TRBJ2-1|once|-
CASRLLGGVGYNEQFF
TGTGCCAGCAGACTATTGGGGGGAGTGGGATACAATGAGCAGTTCTTC
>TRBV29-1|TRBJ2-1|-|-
CSAPSTYAGVVMHEQFF
TGCAGCGCACCTTCAACCTATGCAGGGGTAGTTATGCATGAGCAGTTCTTC
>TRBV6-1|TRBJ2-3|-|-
CASSEGLRPSTDTQYF
TGTGCCAGCAGTGAAGGACTCAGACCCAGCACAGATACGCAGTATTTT
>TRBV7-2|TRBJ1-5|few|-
CASSGRESNQPQHF
TGTGCCAGCAGCGGCAGGGAGAGCAATCAGCCCCAGCATTTT
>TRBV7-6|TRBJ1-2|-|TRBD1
CASSPSGGRGGGYTF
TGTGCCAGCAGCCCCTCAGGGGGCAGGGGAGGCGGCTACACCTTC
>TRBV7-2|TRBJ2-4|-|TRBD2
CASSEAGGEGPKNIQYF
TGTGCCAGCAGCGAAGCGGGCGGGGAGGGACCCAAAAACATTCAGTACTTC
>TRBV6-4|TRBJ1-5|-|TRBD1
CASSMDRDQPQHF
TGTGCCAGCAGCATGGACAGGGATCAGCCCCAGCATTTT
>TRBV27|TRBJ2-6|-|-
CASKPRVISSGANVLTF
TGTGCCAGCAAGCCCAGGGTCATCAGCTCTGGGGCCAACGTCCTGACTTTC
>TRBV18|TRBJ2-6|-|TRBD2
CASSPTTSGSFGANVLTF
TGTGCCAGCTCACCAACAACTAGCGGGAGCTTTGGGGCCAACGTCCTGACTTTC
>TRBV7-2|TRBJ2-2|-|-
CASSPRTNTGELFF
TGTGCCAGCAGCCCCCGCACGAACACCGGGGAGCTGTTTTTT
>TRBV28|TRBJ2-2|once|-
CASSLYITGELFF
TGTGCCAGCAGTTTATATATCACCGGGGAGCTGTTTTTT
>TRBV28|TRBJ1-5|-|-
CASSLGVWGASNQPQHF
TGTGCCAGCAGTTTAGGCGTGTGGGGGGCTAGCAATCAGCCCCAGCATTTT
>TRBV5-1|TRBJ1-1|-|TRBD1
CASSLAGGGTEAFF
TGCGCCAGCAGCTTGGCAGGGGGAGGCACTGAAGCTTTCTTT
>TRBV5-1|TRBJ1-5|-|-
CASSLAGQTPQHF
TGCGCCAGCAGCTTGGCGGGACAAACCCCCCAGCATTTT
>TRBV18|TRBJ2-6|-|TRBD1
CASSPWGTGAYSGANVLTF
TGTGCCAGCTCACCATGGGGGACAGGGGCATACTCTGGGGCCAACGTCCTGACTTTC
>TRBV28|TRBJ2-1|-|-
CASSLGLYNEQFF
TGTGCCAGCAGTTTGGGTTTATACAATGAGCAGTTCTTC
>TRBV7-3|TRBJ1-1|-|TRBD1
CASSLLGQTNTEAFF
TGTGCCAGCAGCTTATTGGGACAGACGAACACTGAAGCTTTCTTT
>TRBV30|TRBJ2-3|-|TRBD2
CAWTSGAGDTQYF
TGTGCCTGGACTAGCGGGGCTGGTGATACGCAGTATTTT
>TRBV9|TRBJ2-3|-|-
CASSVGVEDTQYF
TGTGCCAGCAGCGTGGGGGTAGAGGATACGCAGTATTTT
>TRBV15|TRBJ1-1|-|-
CATSIRRGMNTEAFF
TGTGCCACCAGCATTCGGCGGGGAATGAACACTGAAGCTTTCTTT
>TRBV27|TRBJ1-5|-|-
CASSLMGAGQPQHF
TGTGCCAGCAGTTTGATGGGTGCTGGTCAGCCCCAGCATTTT
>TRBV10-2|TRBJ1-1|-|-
CASSPSLDTEAFF
TGCGCCAGCAGTCCCAGCCTCGACACTGAAGCTTTCTTT
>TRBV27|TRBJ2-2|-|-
CASSLLGNGRAGELFF
TGTGCCAGCAGTTTATTGGGGAATGGTAGGGCCGGGGAGCTGTTTTTT
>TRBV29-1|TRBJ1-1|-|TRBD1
CSAYAGQRNTEAFF
TGCAGCGCCTATGCGGGACAGCGGAACACTGAAGCTTTCTTT
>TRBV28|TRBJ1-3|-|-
CASSMNSGNTIYF
TGTGCCAGCAGTATGAACTCTGGAAACACCATATATTTT
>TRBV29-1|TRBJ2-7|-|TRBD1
CSVVPRGRGAYEQYF
TGCAGCGTTGTTCCCAGGGGGCGCGGGGCCTACGAGCAGTACTTC
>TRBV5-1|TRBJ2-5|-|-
CASSLKWKETQYF
TGCGCCAGCAGCTTGAAGTGGAAAGAGACCCAGTACTTC
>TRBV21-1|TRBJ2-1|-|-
CASSSGGQGNEQFF
TGTGCCAGCAGCAGTGGGGGACAGGGCAATGAGCAGTTCTTC
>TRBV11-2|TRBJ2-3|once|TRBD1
CASTRQGSGTQYF
TGTGCCAGCACCAGACAGGGTTCGGGTACGCAGTATTTT
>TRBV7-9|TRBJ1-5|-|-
CASSREPAGHQPQHF
TGTGCCAGCAGCCGCGAGCCGGCGGGGCATCAGCCCCAGCATTTT
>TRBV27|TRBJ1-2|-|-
CAPTGTTNLGELGYGYTF
TGTGCCCCTACAGGGACTACAAACTTGGGCGAGTTAGGGTATGGCTACACCTTC
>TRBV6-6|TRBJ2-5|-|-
CASRPGLETQYF
TGTGCCAGCAGACCGGGACTAGAGACCCAGTACTTC
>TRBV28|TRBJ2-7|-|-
CASSYTYEQYF
TGTGCCAGCAGCTACACCTACGAGCAGTACTTC
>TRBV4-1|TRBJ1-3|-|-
CASSSQASSGNTIYF
TGCGCCAGCAGCAGCCAGGCGTCCTCTGGAAACACCATATATTTT
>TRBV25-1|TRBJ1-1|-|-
CASSALGGLEAFF
TGTGCCAGCAGTGCACTGGGGGGACTTGAAGCTTTCTTT
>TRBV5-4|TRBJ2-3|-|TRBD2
CASSSGLGSTDTQYF
TGTGCCAGCAGCTCGGGACTAGGGAGCACAGATACGCAGTATTTT
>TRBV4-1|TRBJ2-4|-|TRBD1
CASSQGRTGGEKNIQYF
TGCGCCAGCAGCCAAGGTCGGACAGGGGGCGAGAAAAACATTCAGTACTTC
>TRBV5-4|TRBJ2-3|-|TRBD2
CASSSLAGDHETQRYF
TGTGCCAGCAGCTCCCTAGCGGGAGACCACGAGACACAGCGGTATTTT